Listed below are T cell receptor beta chains from one sample, sequenced in a study of shared clonotypes between healthy human individuals. Clones were read by immunoSEQ multiplex PCR, and TCRdb kept only the in-frame ones, dropping some. The sample contains 2 million to 2.5 million clones, 85% to 95% of which appear only once. Sequenced: naive CD4+ T cells from PBMCs. The origin of the receptors is a man aged 18 to 29 in good health. Some clones in this sample may be carry-over from other donors' samples. The CDR3 runs from the conserved cysteine through the conserved F or W. Fields, in order: CDR3 DNA, CDR3 protein, D gene, clone size, V gene, J gene. A D gene is named only where the DNA matches it firmly. Clone size is not always given. Where it is, it says once, few, many or a class for expanded clones.

CDR3nt: TGTGCCAGCAGCTTAACAGGGTTCGGTGAGCAGTTCTTC
CDR3aa: CASSLTGFGEQFF
d_gene: -
abundance: -
v_gene: TRBV11-3
j_gene: TRBJ2-1

CDR3nt: TGTGCCAGTAGTTTGACAGGGGTGCACACTGAAGCTTTCTTT
CDR3aa: CASSLTGVHTEAFF
d_gene: TRBD1
abundance: -
v_gene: TRBV19
j_gene: TRBJ1-1

CDR3nt: TGTGCCAGCAGTTACCGGGGCCGGAATCAGCCCCAGCATTTT
CDR3aa: CASSYRGRNQPQHF
d_gene: -
abundance: -
v_gene: TRBV6-5
j_gene: TRBJ1-5

CDR3nt: TGTGCCAGCAGCTTATCTACAGGGCCGGGGGAAAAACTGTTTTTT
CDR3aa: CASSLSTGPGEKLFF
d_gene: -
abundance: once
v_gene: TRBV7-2
j_gene: TRBJ1-4

CDR3nt: TGTGCCAGCAGCCAGACAGGGGAGAGCTCTGGAAACACCATATATTTT
CDR3aa: CASSQTGESSGNTIYF
d_gene: TRBD1
abundance: -
v_gene: TRBV7-9
j_gene: TRBJ1-3

CDR3nt: TGCGCCAGCAGCTTAGGGACAGGGGGATACGAGCAGTACTTC
CDR3aa: CASSLGTGGYEQYF
d_gene: TRBD1
abundance: -
v_gene: TRBV5-1
j_gene: TRBJ2-7

CDR3nt: TGCGCCAGCAGCTTCCAAGGACAGGGTGAAGCTTTCTTT
CDR3aa: CASSFQGQGEAFF
d_gene: TRBD1
abundance: -
v_gene: TRBV5-1
j_gene: TRBJ1-1

CDR3nt: TGTGCCAGCAGCGTAGGTGGACAGGGTCGGAGTGGCTACACCTTC
CDR3aa: CASSVGGQGRSGYTF
d_gene: TRBD1
abundance: -
v_gene: TRBV9
j_gene: TRBJ1-2

CDR3nt: TGCAGCGTTGGGGCTAGCCTCGAATCCGAGCAGTACTTC
CDR3aa: CSVGASLESEQYF
d_gene: -
abundance: -
v_gene: TRBV29-1
j_gene: TRBJ2-7

CDR3nt: TGTGCCAGTGCAAGGAGTCGCAGCAATCAGCCCCAGCATTTT
CDR3aa: CASARSRSNQPQHF
d_gene: -
abundance: -
v_gene: TRBV19
j_gene: TRBJ1-5

CDR3nt: TGTGCCAGCAGCTTATTTTACAGGGGGCTCCACGAGCAGTACTTC
CDR3aa: CASSLFYRGLHEQYF
d_gene: TRBD1
abundance: -
v_gene: TRBV7-2
j_gene: TRBJ2-7

CDR3nt: TGTGCCACCAGCAGAGATCGCGGGGCGGGAGGGTCCGACAACTACGAGCAGTACTTC
CDR3aa: CATSRDRGAGGSDNYEQYF
d_gene: TRBD2
abundance: -
v_gene: TRBV15
j_gene: TRBJ2-7

CDR3nt: TGCGCCAGCAGCTTGGGGACAGGGGGTTACGGCGGGGAGCTGTTTTTT
CDR3aa: CASSLGTGGYGGELFF
d_gene: TRBD1
abundance: -
v_gene: TRBV5-1
j_gene: TRBJ2-2

CDR3nt: TGCGCCAGCAGCCAAGATCGGGGGGACACGCAGTATTTT
CDR3aa: CASSQDRGDTQYF
d_gene: TRBD2
abundance: -
v_gene: TRBV4-3
j_gene: TRBJ2-3

CDR3nt: TGTGCCAGCAGGACAGGGTATGATGGCTACACCTTC
CDR3aa: CASRTGYDGYTF
d_gene: TRBD1
abundance: -
v_gene: TRBV6-1
j_gene: TRBJ1-2

CDR3nt: TGTGCCATCAGTGAGTTGCTGAGCTCCTACGAGCAGTACTTC
CDR3aa: CAISELLSSYEQYF
d_gene: -
abundance: -
v_gene: TRBV10-3
j_gene: TRBJ2-7

CDR3nt: TGTGCCAGCAGCAAAAAGGGCTGGGAGCAGTTCTTC
CDR3aa: CASSKKGWEQFF
d_gene: -
abundance: -
v_gene: TRBV21-1
j_gene: TRBJ2-1

CDR3nt: TGTGCCATCAGTGAGCTCCAGGGCGCCTATGGCTACACCTTC
CDR3aa: CAISELQGAYGYTF
d_gene: -
abundance: -
v_gene: TRBV10-3
j_gene: TRBJ1-2

CDR3nt: TGTGCCAGCAGCCGTCCACCGGAATCAGACTATGGCTACACCTTC
CDR3aa: CASSRPPESDYGYTF
d_gene: -
abundance: once
v_gene: TRBV5-6
j_gene: TRBJ1-2

CDR3nt: TGCGCCAGCAGAGTGGGACACCGCTCAACCTACGAGCAGTACTTC
CDR3aa: CASRVGHRSTYEQYF
d_gene: -
abundance: -
v_gene: TRBV5-1
j_gene: TRBJ2-7

CDR3nt: TGTGCCAGCAGCGCGAGGGGGACTAGCGGGAGTACTTTGGCCTACGAGCAGTACTTC
CDR3aa: CASSARGTSGSTLAYEQYF
d_gene: TRBD2
abundance: -
v_gene: TRBV9
j_gene: TRBJ2-7

CDR3nt: TGTGCCAGCAGTGGGTGGCAAGGCCAAGAGACCCAGTACTTC
CDR3aa: CASSGWQGQETQYF
d_gene: -
abundance: -
v_gene: TRBV2
j_gene: TRBJ2-5

CDR3nt: TGTGCCAGCACAGGACCCGCCACAGATACGCAGTATTTT
CDR3aa: CASTGPATDTQYF
d_gene: -
abundance: -
v_gene: TRBV6-5
j_gene: TRBJ2-3

CDR3nt: TGTGCCATCAGTGAGTCGGGCGCGCAGAGGGGGACCAATGAGCAGTTCTTC
CDR3aa: CAISESGAQRGTNEQFF
d_gene: -
abundance: -
v_gene: TRBV10-3
j_gene: TRBJ2-1

CDR3nt: TGTGCCAGCGGGGACGGCAGGTTCACCGAGCAGTACTTC
CDR3aa: CASGDGRFTEQYF
d_gene: -
abundance: -
v_gene: TRBV6-5
j_gene: TRBJ2-7

CDR3nt: TGTGCCAGCATTAGCTGGAACACTGAAGCTTTCTTT
CDR3aa: CASISWNTEAFF
d_gene: -
abundance: few
v_gene: TRBV27
j_gene: TRBJ1-1

CDR3nt: TGTGCCAGCAGCCCAGGCGGGACAGGGTATTCACCCCTCCACTTT
CDR3aa: CASSPGGTGYSPLHF
d_gene: TRBD1
abundance: -
v_gene: TRBV7-8
j_gene: TRBJ1-6

CDR3nt: TGTGCCAGTAGTTATCGGCAGGATAGCAATCAGCCCCAGCATTTT
CDR3aa: CASSYRQDSNQPQHF
d_gene: -
abundance: -
v_gene: TRBV19
j_gene: TRBJ1-5